Sequencing of this T cell receptor beta chain was carried out in a study of molecular identifiers for immune sequencing clone quantification. Study observations and caveats: More than 98% of effector molecules, versus under 1% of naive-cell molecules, belonged to clones above 20 RNA copies.

This clonotype has a count of ten or more. The antigen remains undetermined. MiXCR was run by TCRdb on the PCR reads, yielding one entry per CDR3 protein. In the table there are about 640,000 distinct CDR3 sequences, 15% to 20% of which are singletons. V lost 5 bases to trimming and J lost 4 bases, with 18 bases between them. From germline, CDR1 is DFQATT and CDR2 SNEGSKA (reference sequence). This CDR3 is built from 15 residues. The TCR comes from a human donor in good health. Some libraries in this study had Jurkat cell RNA spiked in. Source material: naive CD8+ T cells from blood, with Jurkat cell RNA spiked in. The subset here: FACS-sorted CD8+CD4-CCR7+CD45RA+ naive T cells. The chain carries TRBV20-1 and TRBJ1-5; a weak D match, TRBD1 (6 bases). DNA of the CDR3: TGCAGTGCTGGGGGCGGGTCTGCTCGGAATCAGCCCCAGCATTTT. It translates to CSAGGGSARNQPQHF.